This T cell receptor beta chain was sequenced in a study of CD8 T cells in Susac syndrome. The CDR3 sequence is 17 residues long. Germline assignment: CDR1 LNHNV and CDR2 YYDKDF (reference sequence). V was trimmed by 4 bases and J by 0 bases, leaving 18 bases between them. The authors reverse transcribed roughly 0.5 to 1 ug RNA with random hexamers. TCRdb processed the immunoSEQ multiplex PCR reads anew with MiXCR; each CDR3 protein has one entry. The sample records roughly 88,000 distinct CDR3 sequences, around 96% being singletons. Sequenced input: CD8+ T cells from PBMCs. This receptor was obtained from a human donor with Susac syndrome. The rearrangement uses TRBV15 and TRBJ2-5, with TRBD2 as a possible D gene (5 bases). This chain's CDR3 is CATSTPPGYGYQETQYF. The CDR3 nucleotides are TGTGCCACCAGCACTCCCCCGGGATATGGATACCAAGAGACCCAGTACTTC.